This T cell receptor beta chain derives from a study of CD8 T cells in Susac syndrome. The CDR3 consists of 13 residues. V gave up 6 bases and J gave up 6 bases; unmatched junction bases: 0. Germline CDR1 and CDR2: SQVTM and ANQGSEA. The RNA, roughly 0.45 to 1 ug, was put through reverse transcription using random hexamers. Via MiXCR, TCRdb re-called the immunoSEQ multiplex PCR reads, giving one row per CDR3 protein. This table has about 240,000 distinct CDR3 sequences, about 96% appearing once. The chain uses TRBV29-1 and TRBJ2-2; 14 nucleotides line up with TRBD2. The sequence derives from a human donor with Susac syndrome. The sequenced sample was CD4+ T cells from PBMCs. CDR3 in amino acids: CSVGLAGAGELFF. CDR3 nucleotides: TGCAGCGTGGGACTAGCGGGAGCCGGGGAGCTGTTTTTT.